This T cell receptor beta chain emerged from a study of T cells in Graves' hyperthyroidism and ophthalmopathy. Using RNA transcripts as the source, TCR beta CDR3 regions were amplified. A set of HTBI primers served as the primers for a first-round RT-PCR of the TCR CDR3. From the multiplex PCR reads, TCRdb called clonotypes with MiXCR, one entry per CDR3 protein. The sample records 480,000 or so distinct CDR3 sequences, 40% to 50% being singletons. Looked up from germline, CDR1 is SNHLY and CDR2 is FYNNEI. This CDR3 region has 13 residues. Uncontrolled infection, other autoimmune disease, pregnancy or lactation led to exclusion. Diagnoses were established using clinical symptoms, serum thyroxine and TRAb, thyroid ultrasound and orbital computed tomography. Turning to this clonotype: At one of its ends the junction is not consistent with the germline gene, which may arise from a read error.

V and J are TRBV2 and TRBJ1-5; 7 bases align to TRBD1. Sequences were obtained from peripheral blood or thyroid tissue (not recorded which). The TCR sequence derives from an adult woman with Graves' disease, either hyperthyroidism or ophthalmopathy (not recorded which). The CDR3 reads CTSRQGGNQPQHF. The CDR3 DNA is TGTACCAGCAGACAGGGTGGCAATCAGCCCCAGCATTTT.